These 18 T cell receptor beta chains were sequenced from one sample in a study of cytomegalovirus exposure and HLA in healthy donors. Primers included in the PCR were 60 Vbeta and 13 Jbeta primers. Sequencing was performed with immunoSEQ multiplex PCR; in TCRdb, only in-frame clones are kept and a portion is missing. The sample consists of 90,000 to 150,000 clones, roughly 77% of them appearing once. The sequenced material came from PBMCs. The receptors stem from a man between 35 and 55 years old in good health and CMV-seronegative.

V gene TRBV6-6 combines with J gene TRBJ1-2; D not resolved. From germline, CDR1 is MNHNY and CDR2 SVGAGI (reference sequence). The V end was cut by 5 bases, the J end by 2 bases, with 9 bases between. The CDR3 runs 13 residues. The CDR3 region has the DNA TGTGCCAGCAGTCTCCAGGCCAACTATGGCTACACCTTC. Protein product: CASSLQANYGYTF.

The V gene is TRBV7-9, the J gene TRBJ1-2; 8 nucleotides match TRBD1. This CDR3 spans 15 amino acids. The V segment lost 1 base and the J segment 5 bases; nucleotides outside the gene matches: 6. Germline V gene sequence: CDR1 SEHNR, CDR2 FQNEAQ (reference sequence). The CDR3 is CASSLGTGQIYGYTF. CDR3 sequence (DNA): TGTGCCAGCAGCTTAGGGACAGGGCAAATATATGGCTACACCTTC. Filled out from reference TRBV7-9 and TRBJ1-2, the complete variable domain reads DTGVSQNPRHKITKRGQNVTFRCDPISEHNRLYWYRQTLGQGPEFLTYFQNEAQLEKSRLLSDRFSAERPKGSFSTLEIQRTEQGDSAMYLCASSLGTGQIYGYTFGSGTRLTVV.

In DNA, the CDR3 is TGTGCCAGCAGTAAGCGACAGGGTCTCGCTGAAGCTTTCTTT. Its translation is CASSKRQGLAEAFF. The chain couples TRBV27 to TRBJ1-1; TRBD1 agrees at 7 bases. Per the germline V gene, CDR1 is MNHEY and CDR2 is SMNVEV (reference sequence). The CDR3 length is 14 residues. The trim removed 5 bases at V and 6 bases at J, leaving 9 bases unmatched.

This sequence joins TRBV30 and TRBJ2-2; 7 positions match TRBD1. In germline, CDR1 is GTSNPN, CDR2 SVGIG (reference sequence). Losses at the gene ends were 3 bases for V and 8 bases for J; bases not matched to a gene: 12. This CDR3 has 15 residues. The CDR3: CAWSRPGGPEGELFF. The CDR3 DNA reads TGTGCCTGGAGCCGACCAGGGGGTCCGGAAGGGGAGCTGTTTTTT.

This clone appeared once. The gene calls are TRBV7-8 and TRBJ1-2; D is unresolved. Germline CDR1 SGHVS, CDR2 FQNEAQ. The V end was cut by 3 bases, the J end by 4 bases, with 9 bases between. CDR3 size: 13 residues. The CDR3 DNA reads TGTGCCAGCAGCTTGGTCCCTACCTATGGCTACACCTTC. Amino acid sequence: CASSLVPTYGYTF.

The rearrangement joins TRBV6-5 to TRBJ2-1; 8 nucleotides match TRBD1. The CDR3 loop spans 15 amino acids. V lost 0 bases and J lost 4; bases outside the gene matches: 2. Germline CDR1 reads MNHEY; CDR2 reads SVGAGI. The CDR3 is CASSYSGQGYNEQFF. The CDR3 region has the DNA TGTGCCAGCAGTTACTCAGGACAGGGTTACAATGAGCAGTTCTTC.

The chain links TRBV4-3 to TRBJ2-7, with no clear D. Germline V CDR1 and CDR2: LGHNA, YSLEER. Trimming removed 0 bases at V and 7 bases at J, with 16 bases between. This CDR3 comprises 15 residues. The CDR3 sequence is CASSQDLQTPWEQYF. CDR3 DNA: TGCGCCAGCAGCCAAGACCTACAGACCCCCTGGGAGCAGTACTTC.

The chain combines TRBV2 with TRBJ1-3, with D possibly being TRBD1 (5 bases). With 4 bases removed from V and 0 bases from J, the gap between germline ends came to 10 bases. CDR1 is SNHLY, CDR2 FYNNEI, per germline. There are 15 residues in the CDR3. Here the CDR3 DNA reads TGTGCCAGCAGTGGGAGGGACGGCTCTGGAAACACCATATATTTT. Residues: CASSGRDGSGNTIYF. The whole variable domain, filled in from reference TRBV2 and TRBJ1-3, reads EPEVTQTPSHQVTQMGQEVILRCVPISNHLYFYWYRQILGQKVEFLVSFYNNEISEKSEIFDDQFSVERPDGSNFTLKIRSTKLEDSAMYFCASSGRDGSGNTIYFGEGSWLTVV.

This chain links TRBV15 with TRBJ1-1; D is ambiguous. This CDR3 is built from 15 residues. Trimming left V 1 base short and J 2 bases short, with 11 bases between. Looked up from germline, CDR1 is LNHNV and CDR2 is YYDKDF (reference sequence). The CDR3 sequence is CATSRGGAGNTEAFF. The CDR3, as DNA: TGTGCCACCAGCAGAGGAGGAGCGGGAAACACTGAAGCTTTCTTT.

The rearrangement links TRBV19 to TRBJ2-3, with 7 bases matching TRBD1. Germline V gene lookup returns CDR1 LNHDA and CDR2 SQIVND (reference sequence). J lost 4 bases, V lost 4 bases, and 8 bases had no gene match. The CDR3 has 15 amino acids. For the CDR3, the DNA is TGTGCCAGTAGTACTAGACAGGGAACGGCAGATACGCAGTATTTT. Translating it yields CASSTRQGTADTQYF.

This clone occurred a few times. V is TRBV5-1 and J is TRBJ1-2, with 8 bases that match TRBD1. This CDR3 region has 15 residues. Losses at the gene ends were 3 bases for V and 4 bases for J; bases not matched to a gene: 8. Germline CDR1 SGHRS, CDR2 YFSETQ. The CDR3 region is CASSYDRGEVYGYTF. The CDR3 DNA sequence: TGCGCCAGCAGCTATGACAGGGGCGAGGTCTATGGCTACACCTTC.

This chain uses TRBV5-5 with TRBJ2-7; 11 bases align to TRBD2. Unmatched junction bases numbered 4, after V lost 4 bases and J lost 1 base. Germline V gene lookup returns CDR1 SGHKS and CDR2 YYEKEE (reference sequence). The CDR3 has 15 residues. For the CDR3, the DNA is TGTGCCAGCAGCAGGACTAGCGGGCGTTCCTACGAGCAGTACTTC. It encodes CASSRTSGRSYEQYF.

The V call is TRBV28, the J call TRBJ1-5; possibly TRBD1 for D (5 bases). The CDR3 length is 14 residues. Germline V lookup: CDR1 MDHEN, CDR2 SYDVKM. V lost 2 bases, J lost 4 bases, and 9 bases lay in between. This CDR3 reads CASSLVTANQPQHF. CDR3 nucleotides: TGTGCCAGCAGTTTAGTGACAGCTAATCAGCCCCAGCATTTT.

Here the CDR3 reads CAIGAGQGPYEQYF. The DNA for the CDR3 is TGTGCCATCGGGGCGGGACAGGGGCCCTACGAGCAGTACTTC. The rearrangement joins TRBV10-3 to TRBJ2-7, with 10 positions matching TRBD1. This CDR3 region has 14 residues. The germline CDR1 and CDR2 sequences are ENHRY and SYGVKD. The junction had 6 bases not matched to a gene; V was cut back by 8 bases and J by 2 bases.

The J gene is TRBJ1-1, the V gene TRBV7-9; the D is unclear. Germline V CDR1 and CDR2: SEHNR, FQNEAQ (reference sequence). CDR3 length: 13 residues. V was pared by 5 bases and J by 3 bases, with 10 bases between. CDR3 bases: TGTGCCAGCAGCACGGGGAGGGACACTGAAGCTTTCTTT. This sequence encodes CASSTGRDTEAFF.

With respect to this clone: At one end the junction does not follow the germline gene, possibly because of a read error. The V call is TRBV7-3, the J call TRBJ2-3; 14 bases fit TRBD2. The CDR3 contains 16 residues. Germline V gene data show CDR1 as SGHTA and CDR2 as FQGTGA. The CDR3 here is CAGSTGTSGSGDTQYF. CDR3 DNA sequence: TGTGCCGGCAGCACCGGGACTAGCGGGAGTGGAGATACGCAGTATTTT.

The rearrangement links TRBV7-2 to TRBJ2-5, with 11 bases aligning to TRBD2. Per the germline V gene, CDR1 is SGHTA and CDR2 is FQGNSA. This CDR3 is 16 amino acids long. J was trimmed by 0 bases and V by 1 base; bases with no gene match: 1. The DNA of the CDR3 is TGTGCCAGCAGCTTAGAACTAGCGGGGGACCAAGAGACCCAGTACTTC. Protein sequence: CASSLELAGDQETQYF.

The gene calls are TRBV7-2 and TRBJ1-4; the match to TRBD1 covers 9 bases. The V and J ends lost 0 bases and 5 bases, in that order; junction bases with no gene match: 4. The length of the CDR3 is 16 residues. Germline CDR1 and CDR2: SGHTA and FQGNSA. The CDR3 coding sequence is TGTGCCAGCAGCTTAGCCAACAGGGGGCTAAATGAAAAACTGTTTTTT. It translates to CASSLANRGLNEKLFF.